The rows below give T cell receptor beta chains drawn from one sample of a study of cytomegalovirus exposure and HLA in healthy donors. Some clones are missing from TCRdb's copy, which holds only in-frame ones; the method was immunoSEQ multiplex PCR. There are 150,000 to 200,000 clones in the sample, with about 1.2% held by the top ten. Input material: PBMCs. These receptors originate from a woman aged 55-69 years in good health and CMV-seronegative. The CDR3 runs from the conserved cysteine through the conserved F or W. D genes are given only for firm matches.

J gene,V gene,D gene,CDR3 protein,CDR3 DNA
TRBJ2-7,TRBV7-9,TRBD1,CASSSRTGGQNEQYF,TGTGCCAGCAGCTCAAGGACAGGGGGCCAGAACGAGCAGTACTTC
TRBJ1-4,TRBV5-8,TRBD1,CASSLGDSYNEKLFF,TGCGCCAGCAGCTTGGGGGACAGTTATAATGAAAAACTGTTTTTT
TRBJ1-4,TRBV30,.,CAWSVGFRRDEKLFF,TGTGCCTGGAGTGTAGGTTTCCGGAGGGATGAAAAACTGTTTTTT
TRBJ2-7,TRBV7-8,.,CASSRQGSGEQYF,TGTGCCAGCAGCCGCCAGGGATCTGGCGAGCAGTACTTC
TRBJ2-5,TRBV4-1,.,CASSQERRLETQYF,TGCGCCAGCAGCCAAGAGCGGAGATTGGAGACCCAGTACTTC
TRBJ1-4,TRBV6-5,.,CASSQTGLNEKLFF,TGTGCCAGCAGTCAGACAGGCCTTAATGAAAAACTGTTTTTT
TRBJ2-7,TRBV6-5,.,CASSSGHANEQYF,TGTGCCAGCAGTTCGGGACATGCCAACGAGCAGTACTTC
TRBJ2-7,TRBV2,TRBD1,CASSQTGQGSYF,TGTGCCAGCAGCCAGACCGGACAGGGGTCGTACTTC
TRBJ1-2,TRBV4-1,.,CASSHLNYGYTF,TGCGCCAGCAGCCACTTAAACTATGGCTACACCTTC
TRBJ1-1,TRBV11-3,.,CASSLGLQSEAFF,TGTGCCAGCAGCTTGGGACTGCAATCGGAAGCTTTCTTT
TRBJ1-3,TRBV28,.,CASSLGGPGNTIYF,TGTGCCAGCAGTTTGGGAGGGCCAGGAAACACCATATATTTT
TRBJ2-2,TRBV4-3,TRBD1,CASSQGHTGGIPGELFF,TGCGCCAGCAGCCAGGGGCATACAGGGGGTATACCCGGGGAGCTGTTTTTT
TRBJ1-5,TRBV9,.,CASSVGREGQPQHF,TGTGCCAGCAGCGTAGGGAGGGAGGGTCAGCCCCAGCATTTT
TRBJ2-3,TRBV5-1,TRBD1,CASSWDSSTDTQYF,TGCGCCAGCAGCTGGGACAGTAGCACAGATACGCAGTATTTT
TRBJ2-3,TRBV29-1,TRBD1,CSGQGGQGLDTQYF,TGCAGCGGCCAAGGGGGACAGGGGTTAGATACGCAGTATTTT
TRBJ1-2,TRBV5-4,TRBD1,CASSFPLGQGRNYGYTF,TGTGCCAGCAGCTTCCCTTTGGGACAGGGGCGGAACTATGGCTACACCTTC
TRBJ2-3,TRBV7-2,.,CASSSSRVSDTQYF,TGTGCCAGCAGCTCCTCTCGTGTGTCAGATACGCAGTATTTT
TRBJ2-3,TRBV2,.,CASSGSDAGLNTDTQYF,TGTGCCAGCAGTGGGAGTGATGCCGGACTGAACACAGATACGCAGTATTTT
TRBJ2-3,TRBV9,.,CASSVFAATDTQYF,TGTGCCAGCAGCGTATTTGCGGCCACAGATACGCAGTATTTT
TRBJ1-1,TRBV18,.,CASSRTDINTEAFF,TGTGCCAGCTCACGAACGGACATCAACACTGAAGCTTTCTTT
TRBJ2-7,TRBV11-2,TRBD2,CASSFAVGGFYEQYF,TGTGCCAGCAGCTTCGCCGTGGGAGGGTTCTACGAGCAGTACTTC
TRBJ1-1,TRBV5-6,.,CASSFRGVGGTEAFF,TGTGCCAGCAGCTTTAGGGGCGTAGGGGGCACTGAAGCTTTCTTT
TRBJ1-5,TRBV18,.,CASSPVPERDQPQHF,TGTGCCAGCTCACCAGTCCCAGAACGGGATCAGCCCCAGCATTTT
TRBJ2-5,TRBV5-1,.,CASSPSRPGRWEYQETQYF,TGCGCCAGCAGCCCTAGTCGGCCCGGGCGGTGGGAGTACCAAGAGACCCAGTACTTC
TRBJ2-3,TRBV7-3,.,CASSPLGLARGTDTQYF,TGTGCCAGCAGCCCGCTGGGTTTAGCGAGAGGTACAGATACGCAGTATTTT
TRBJ1-1,TRBV7-6,.,CASSVRTAADTEAFF,TGTGCCAGCAGCGTCAGGACAGCGGCGGACACTGAAGCTTTCTTT
TRBJ2-1,TRBV7-9,TRBD1,CASSQRPGQGGYNEQFF,TGTGCCAGCAGCCAAAGACCGGGACAGGGGGGCTACAATGAGCAGTTCTTC
TRBJ2-3,TRBV2,TRBD1,CASSLTGQGRSDTQYF,TGTGCCAGCAGCCTCACGGGACAGGGGAGATCAGATACGCAGTATTTT
TRBJ1-2,TRBV18,.,CASSSQAANYGYTF,TGTGCCAGCTCATCTCAGGCCGCCAACTATGGCTACACCTTC
TRBJ1-2,TRBV5-1,TRBD1,CASSSWGTEPNYGYTF,TGCGCCAGCTCTTCCTGGGGGACAGAACCTAACTATGGCTACACCTTC
TRBJ1-5,TRBV19,.,CASSIRENSNQPQHF,TGTGCCAGTAGTATTAGAGAGAATAGCAATCAGCCCCAGCATTTT
TRBJ1-2,TRBV5-5,.,CASSLETGQTYGYTF,TGTGCCAGCAGCTTGGAAACAGGACAGACCTATGGCTACACCTTC
TRBJ2-2,TRBV5-1,TRBD1,CASNQQGANTGELFF,TGCGCCAGCAACCAACAGGGGGCGAACACCGGGGAGCTGTTTTTT
TRBJ2-5,TRBV10-3,.,CAISPRPGTIEETQYF,TGTGCCATCAGCCCCCGCCCCGGGACAATCGAAGAGACCCAGTACTTC
TRBJ2-7,TRBV7-9,TRBD2,CASSLVASGSHEQYF,TGTGCCAGCAGCTTAGTTGCTAGCGGGAGTCACGAGCAGTACTTC
TRBJ2-5,TRBV7-3,TRBD1,CASSQGQRKETQYF,TGTGCCAGCAGCCAGGGACAGCGTAAAGAGACCCAGTACTTC
TRBJ2-3,TRBV5-6,TRBD2,CASSLLPSGGTDTQYF,TGTGCCAGCAGCTTGTTACCTAGCGGGGGCACAGATACGCAGTATTTT
TRBJ2-7,TRBV19,.,CASSNPGHRTYEQYF,TGTGCCAGTAGTAATCCGGGACATAGGACCTACGAGCAGTACTTC
TRBJ1-2,TRBV6-5,.,CASSYERRAYGYTF,TGTGCCAGCAGTTACGAGAGGAGGGCCTATGGCTACACCTTC
TRBJ2-7,TRBV4-1,TRBD1,CASKGQGTNEQYF,TGCGCCAGCAAGGGACAGGGGACAAACGAGCAGTACTTC
TRBJ2-4,TRBV5-1,.,CASSSTGPGNIQYF,TGCGCCAGCAGCAGTACAGGGCCGGGAAACATTCAGTACTTC
TRBJ2-3,TRBV9,TRBD1,CASSAGQGADTQYF,TGTGCCAGCAGCGCCGGACAGGGGGCAGATACGCAGTATTTT
TRBJ2-1,TRBV4-1,.,CASSQVRSSYNEQFF,TGCGCCAGCAGCCAAGTCCGGAGCTCCTACAATGAGCAGTTCTTC
TRBJ1-2,TRBV9,TRBD1,CASSVGQGEVGYTF,TGTGCCAGCAGCGTCGGACAGGGAGAGGTTGGCTACACCTTC
TRBJ2-1,TRBV6-5,TRBD2,CASSLSAGARHEQFF,TGTGCCAGCAGTCTATCAGCGGGGGCCCGGCATGAGCAGTTCTTC
TRBJ1-5,TRBV7-2,.,CASSFFQGSTPQHF,TGTGCCAGCAGCTTTTTCCAGGGCTCGACGCCCCAGCATTTT
TRBJ2-3,TRBV5-4,.,CASSSPLGGTDTQYF,TGTGCCAGCAGCTCCCCCCTAGGTGGCACAGATACGCAGTATTTT
TRBJ1-1,TRBV5-1,.,CASSFGGDTEAFF,TGCGCCAGCAGCTTCGGGGGGGACACTGAAGCTTTCTTT
TRBJ2-7,TRBV5-1,TRBD2,CASSLELAGSREQYF,TGCGCCAGCAGCTTGGAACTAGCGGGGTCGCGAGAGCAGTACTTC
TRBJ2-1,TRBV10-3,TRBD2,CAISDQTGTSGSYEQFF,TGTGCCATCAGTGACCAAACCGGGACTAGCGGGAGCTATGAGCAGTTCTTC
TRBJ2-1,TRBV10-2,TRBD1,CASSPGTGGRYNEQFF,TGCGCCAGCAGTCCCGGGACAGGGGGCAGGTACAATGAGCAGTTCTTC